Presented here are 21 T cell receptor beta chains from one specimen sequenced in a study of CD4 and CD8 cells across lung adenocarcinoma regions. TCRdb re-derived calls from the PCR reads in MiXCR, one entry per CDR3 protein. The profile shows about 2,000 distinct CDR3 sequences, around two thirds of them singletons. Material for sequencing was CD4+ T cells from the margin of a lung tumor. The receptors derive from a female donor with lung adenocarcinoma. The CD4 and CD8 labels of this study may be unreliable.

This CDR3 is CASSEAGRRTDTQYF. CDR3 DNA sequence: TGTGCCAGCAGTGAAGCGGGGCGGCGCACAGATACGCAGTATTTT. This chain links TRBV6-1 with TRBJ2-5; TRBD1 might be the D (5 bases). The J call may be in error: the DNA end matches TRBJ2-3 better. Germline loops: CDR1 MNHNS, CDR2 SASEGT. This CDR3 is built from 15 residues.

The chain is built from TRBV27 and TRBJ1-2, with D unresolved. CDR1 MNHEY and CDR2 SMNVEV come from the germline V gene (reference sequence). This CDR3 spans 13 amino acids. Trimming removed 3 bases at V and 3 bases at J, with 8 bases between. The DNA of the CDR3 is TGTGCCAGCAGTTTTTGGGCAGACTATGGCTACACCTTC. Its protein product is CASSFWADYGYTF.

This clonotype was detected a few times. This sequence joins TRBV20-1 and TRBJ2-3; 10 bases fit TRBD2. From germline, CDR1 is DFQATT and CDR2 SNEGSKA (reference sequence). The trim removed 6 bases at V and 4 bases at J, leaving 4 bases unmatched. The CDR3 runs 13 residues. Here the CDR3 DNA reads TGCAGTGCGCCTAGCGGGAGCGCAGATACGCAGTATTTT. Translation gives CSAPSGSADTQYF.

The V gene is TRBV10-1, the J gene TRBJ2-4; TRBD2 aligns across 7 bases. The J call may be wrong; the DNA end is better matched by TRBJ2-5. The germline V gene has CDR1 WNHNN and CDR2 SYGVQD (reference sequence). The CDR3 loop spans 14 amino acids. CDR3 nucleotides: TGCGCCAGCAGTGAAAGCGGGACGGGAGAGACCCAGTACTTC. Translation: CASSESGTGETQYF.

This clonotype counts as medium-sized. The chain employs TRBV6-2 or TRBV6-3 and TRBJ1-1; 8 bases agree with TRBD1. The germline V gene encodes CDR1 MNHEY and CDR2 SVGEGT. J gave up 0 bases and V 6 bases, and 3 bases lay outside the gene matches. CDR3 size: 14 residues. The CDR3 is CASRWTGMNTEAFF. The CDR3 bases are TGTGCCAGCAGATGGACAGGGATGAACACTGAAGCTTTCTTT.

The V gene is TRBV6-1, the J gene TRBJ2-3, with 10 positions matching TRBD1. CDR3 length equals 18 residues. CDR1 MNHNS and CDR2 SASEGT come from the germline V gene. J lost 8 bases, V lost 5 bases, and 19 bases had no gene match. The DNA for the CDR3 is TGTGCCAGCAGTATTCAGGGGGGACAGGGGATTGTTTTGGTTACGCAGTATTTT. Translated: CASSIQGGQGIVLVTQYF.

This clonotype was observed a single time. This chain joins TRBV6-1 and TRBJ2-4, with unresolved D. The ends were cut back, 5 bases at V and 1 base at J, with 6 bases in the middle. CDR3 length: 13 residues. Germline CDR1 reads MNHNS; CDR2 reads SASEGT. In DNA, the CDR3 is TGTGCCAGCAGTCTGAGGGCCAAAAACATTCAGTACTTC. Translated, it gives CASSLRAKNIQYF.

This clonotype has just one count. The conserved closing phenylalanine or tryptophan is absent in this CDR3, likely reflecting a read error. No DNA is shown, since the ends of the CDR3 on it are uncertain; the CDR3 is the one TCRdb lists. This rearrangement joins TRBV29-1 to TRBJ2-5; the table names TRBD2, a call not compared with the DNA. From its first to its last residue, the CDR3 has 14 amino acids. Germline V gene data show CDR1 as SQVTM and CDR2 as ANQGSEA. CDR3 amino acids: CSAGGRRGVRLPCS.

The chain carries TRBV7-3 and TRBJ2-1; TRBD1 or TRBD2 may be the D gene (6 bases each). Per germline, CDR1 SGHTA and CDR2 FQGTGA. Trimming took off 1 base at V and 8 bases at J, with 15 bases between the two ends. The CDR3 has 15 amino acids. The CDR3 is CASSLMEGDFHEQFF. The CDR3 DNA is TGTGCCAGCAGCTTAATGGAGGGGGATTTCCATGAGCAGTTCTTC.

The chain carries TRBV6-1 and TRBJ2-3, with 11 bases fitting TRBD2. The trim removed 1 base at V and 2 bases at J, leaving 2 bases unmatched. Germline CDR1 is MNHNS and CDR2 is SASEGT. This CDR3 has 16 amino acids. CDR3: CASSEVAGGTTDTQYF. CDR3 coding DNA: TGTGCCAGCAGTGAAGTAGCGGGAGGGACCACAGATACGCAGTATTTT.

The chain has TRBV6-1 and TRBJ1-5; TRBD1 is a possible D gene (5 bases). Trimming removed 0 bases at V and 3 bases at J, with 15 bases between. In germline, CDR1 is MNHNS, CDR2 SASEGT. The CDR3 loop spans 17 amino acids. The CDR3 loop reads CASSEAWGRGNNQPQHF. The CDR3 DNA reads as TGTGCCAGCAGTGAAGCCTGGGGCCGAGGAAACAATCAGCCCCAGCATTTT.

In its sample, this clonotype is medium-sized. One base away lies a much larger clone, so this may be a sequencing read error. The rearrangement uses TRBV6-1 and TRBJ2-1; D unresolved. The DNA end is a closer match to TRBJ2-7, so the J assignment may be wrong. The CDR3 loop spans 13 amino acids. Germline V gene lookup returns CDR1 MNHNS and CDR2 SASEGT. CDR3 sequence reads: CASSEGAYNEQYF. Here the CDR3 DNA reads TGTGCCAGCAGTGAAGGGGCCTACAATGAGCAGTACTTC.

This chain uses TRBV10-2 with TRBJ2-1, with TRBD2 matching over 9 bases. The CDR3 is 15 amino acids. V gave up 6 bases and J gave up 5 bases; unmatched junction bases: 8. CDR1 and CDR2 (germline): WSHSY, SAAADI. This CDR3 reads CASRFIAGANNEQFF. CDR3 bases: TGCGCCAGCAGGTTTATAGCGGGGGCCAACAATGAGCAGTTCTTC.

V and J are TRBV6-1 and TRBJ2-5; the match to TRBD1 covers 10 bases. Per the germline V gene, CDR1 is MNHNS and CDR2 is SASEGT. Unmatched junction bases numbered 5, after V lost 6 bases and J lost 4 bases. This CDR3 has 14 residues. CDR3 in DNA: TGTGCCAGCAGAGAGACAGGGGGCTCAGAGACCCAGTACTTC. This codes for CASRETGGSETQYF.

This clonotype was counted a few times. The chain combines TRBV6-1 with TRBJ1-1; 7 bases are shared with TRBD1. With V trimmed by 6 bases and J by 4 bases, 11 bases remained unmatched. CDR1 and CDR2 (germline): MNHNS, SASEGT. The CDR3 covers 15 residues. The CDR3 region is CASSRDSAGPTEAFF. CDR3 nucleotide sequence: TGTGCCAGCAGCCGGGACAGTGCGGGACCCACTGAAGCTTTCTTT.

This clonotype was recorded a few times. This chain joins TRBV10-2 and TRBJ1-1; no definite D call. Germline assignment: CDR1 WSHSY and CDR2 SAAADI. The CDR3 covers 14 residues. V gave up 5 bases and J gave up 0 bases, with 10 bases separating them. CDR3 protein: CASSYDGMNTEAFF. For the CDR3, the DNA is TGCGCCAGCAGTTATGACGGAATGAACACTGAAGCTTTCTTT.

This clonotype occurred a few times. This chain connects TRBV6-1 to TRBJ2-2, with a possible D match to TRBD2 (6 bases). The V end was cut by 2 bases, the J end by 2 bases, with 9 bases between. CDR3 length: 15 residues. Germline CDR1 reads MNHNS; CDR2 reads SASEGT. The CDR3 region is CASSEWGGNTGELFF. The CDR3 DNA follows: TGTGCCAGCAGTGAATGGGGAGGTAACACCGGGGAGCTGTTTTTT.

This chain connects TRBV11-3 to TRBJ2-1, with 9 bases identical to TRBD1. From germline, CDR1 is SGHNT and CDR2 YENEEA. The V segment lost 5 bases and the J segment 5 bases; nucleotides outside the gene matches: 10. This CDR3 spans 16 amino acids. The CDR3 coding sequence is TGTGCCAGCAGCGCCATGAACAGGGGGCAAAACAATGAGCAGTTCTTC. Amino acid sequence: CASSAMNRGQNNEQFF.

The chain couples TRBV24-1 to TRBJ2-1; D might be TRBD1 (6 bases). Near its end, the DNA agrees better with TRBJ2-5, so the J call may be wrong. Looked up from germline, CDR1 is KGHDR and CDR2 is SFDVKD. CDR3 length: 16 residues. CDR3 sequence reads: CATSDTGRDTGLTQYF. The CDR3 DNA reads TGTGCCACCAGTGACACAGGCCGGGACACCGGACTGACCCAGTACTTC.

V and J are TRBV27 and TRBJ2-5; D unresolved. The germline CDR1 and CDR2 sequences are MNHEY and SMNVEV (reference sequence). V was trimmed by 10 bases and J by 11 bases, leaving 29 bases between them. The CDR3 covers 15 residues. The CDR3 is CATSNVGRDRDTQYF. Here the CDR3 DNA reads TGTGCCACCAGCAACGTCGGCCGTGACCGAGACACTCAGTACTTC.

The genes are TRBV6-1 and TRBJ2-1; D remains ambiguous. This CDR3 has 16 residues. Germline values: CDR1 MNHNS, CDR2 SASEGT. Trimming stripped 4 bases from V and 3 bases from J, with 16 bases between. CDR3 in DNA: TGTGCCAGCAGTGGCGATTCCGCGGTAGACTACAATGAGCAGTTCTTC. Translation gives CASSGDSAVDYNEQFF.